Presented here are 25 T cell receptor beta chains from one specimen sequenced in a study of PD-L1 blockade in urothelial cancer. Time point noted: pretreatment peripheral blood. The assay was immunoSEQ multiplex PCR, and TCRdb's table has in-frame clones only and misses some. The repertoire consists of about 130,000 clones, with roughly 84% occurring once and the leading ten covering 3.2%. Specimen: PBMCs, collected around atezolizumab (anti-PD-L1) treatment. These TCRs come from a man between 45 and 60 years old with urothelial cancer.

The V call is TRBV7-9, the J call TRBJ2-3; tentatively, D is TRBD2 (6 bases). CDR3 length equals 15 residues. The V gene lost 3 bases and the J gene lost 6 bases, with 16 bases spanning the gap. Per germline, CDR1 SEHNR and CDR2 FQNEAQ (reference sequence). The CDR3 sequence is CASSFEGGLRDTQYF. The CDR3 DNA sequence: TGTGCCAGCAGCTTCGAGGGAGGTCTAAGGGATACGCAGTATTTT.

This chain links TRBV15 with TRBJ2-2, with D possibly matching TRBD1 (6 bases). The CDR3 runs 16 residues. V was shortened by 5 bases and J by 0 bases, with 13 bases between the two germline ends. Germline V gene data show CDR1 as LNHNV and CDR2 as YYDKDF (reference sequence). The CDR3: CATSAPGTTNTGELFF. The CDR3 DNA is TGTGCCACCAGCGCCCCCGGGACAACGAACACCGGGGAGCTGTTTTTT.

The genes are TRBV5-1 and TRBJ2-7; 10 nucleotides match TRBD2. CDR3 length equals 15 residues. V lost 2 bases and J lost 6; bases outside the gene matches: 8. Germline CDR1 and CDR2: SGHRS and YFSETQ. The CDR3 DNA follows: TGCGCCAGCAGCTTAGCGGGAGGGCCGTTCCGCGAGCAGTACTTC. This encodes CASSLAGGPFREQYF.

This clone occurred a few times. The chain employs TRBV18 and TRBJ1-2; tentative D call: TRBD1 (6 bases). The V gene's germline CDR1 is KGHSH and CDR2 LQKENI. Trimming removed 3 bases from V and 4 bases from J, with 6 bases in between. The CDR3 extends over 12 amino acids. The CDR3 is CASSPDSYGYTF. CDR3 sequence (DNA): TGTGCCAGCTCACCGGACAGCTATGGCTACACCTTC. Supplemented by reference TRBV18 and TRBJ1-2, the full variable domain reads NAGVMQNPRHLVRRRGQEARLRCSPMKGHSHVYWYRQLPEEGLKFMVYLQKENIIDESGMPKERFSAEFPKEGPSILRIQQVVRGDSAAYFCASSPDSYGYTFGSGTRLTVV.

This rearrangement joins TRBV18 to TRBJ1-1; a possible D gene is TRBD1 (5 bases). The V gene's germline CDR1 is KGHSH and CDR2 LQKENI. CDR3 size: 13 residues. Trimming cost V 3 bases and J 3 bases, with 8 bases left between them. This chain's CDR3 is CASSPDTHTEAFF. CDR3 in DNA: TGTGCCAGCTCACCGGACACCCACACTGAAGCTTTCTTT.

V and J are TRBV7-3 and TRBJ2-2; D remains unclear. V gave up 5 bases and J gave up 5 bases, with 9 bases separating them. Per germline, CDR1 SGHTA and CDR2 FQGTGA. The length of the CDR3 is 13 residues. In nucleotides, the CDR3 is TGTGCCAGCAGCACCACTATGACCGGGGAGCTGTTTTTT. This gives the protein CASSTTMTGELFF.

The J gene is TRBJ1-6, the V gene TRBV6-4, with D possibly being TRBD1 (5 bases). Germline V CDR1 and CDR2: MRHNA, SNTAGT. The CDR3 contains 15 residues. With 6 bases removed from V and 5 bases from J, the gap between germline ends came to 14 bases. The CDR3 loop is CASREAGRDNSPLHF. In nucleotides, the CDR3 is TGTGCCAGCAGGGAGGCGGGACGGGATAATTCACCCCTCCACTTT.

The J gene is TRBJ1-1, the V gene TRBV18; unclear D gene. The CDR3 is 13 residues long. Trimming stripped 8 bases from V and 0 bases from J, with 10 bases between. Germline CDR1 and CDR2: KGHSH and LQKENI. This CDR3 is CASAGLMNTEAFF. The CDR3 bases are TGTGCCAGCGCCGGACTTATGAACACTGAAGCTTTCTTT.

CDR3 sequence reads: CASSSGQRLGNTIYF. CDR3 nucleotides: TGTGCCAGCAGCTCCGGACAGAGACTAGGAAACACCATATATTTT. The chain recombines TRBV28 with TRBJ1-3; D may be TRBD1 (6 bases). The CDR3 length is 15 residues. Germline CDR1 MDHEN, CDR2 SYDVKM. V was trimmed by 6 bases and J by 4 bases, leaving 16 bases between them.

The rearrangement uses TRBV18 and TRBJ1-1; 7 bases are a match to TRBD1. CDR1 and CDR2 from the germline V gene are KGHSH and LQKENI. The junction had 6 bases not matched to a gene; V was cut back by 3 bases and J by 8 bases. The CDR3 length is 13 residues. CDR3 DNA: TGTGCCAGCTCACCTGGGACAGCCCGAGAAGCTTTCTTT. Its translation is CASSPGTAREAFF.

CDR3 in DNA: TGTGCCAGTAGCAGGGGGAAATGGAGCACTGAAGCTTTCTTT. As protein: CASSRGKWSTEAFF. This rearrangement joins TRBV19 to TRBJ1-1; TRBD1 agrees at 7 bases. There are 14 residues in the CDR3. CDR1 is LNHDA and CDR2 is SQIVND in the germline V gene (reference sequence). Trimming took 6 bases from V and 4 from J; bases not matched to a gene: 8.

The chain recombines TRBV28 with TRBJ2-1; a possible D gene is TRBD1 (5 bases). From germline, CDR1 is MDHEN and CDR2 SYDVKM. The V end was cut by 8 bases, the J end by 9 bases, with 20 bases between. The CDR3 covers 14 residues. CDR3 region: CASGLNGRQGEQFF. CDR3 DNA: TGTGCCAGCGGCCTAAACGGGCGTCAGGGTGAGCAGTTCTTC.

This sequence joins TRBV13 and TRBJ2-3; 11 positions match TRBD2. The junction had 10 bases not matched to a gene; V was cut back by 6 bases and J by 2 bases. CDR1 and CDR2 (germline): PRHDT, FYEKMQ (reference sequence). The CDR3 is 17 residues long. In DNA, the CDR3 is TGTGCCAGCAGAGGACTAGCGGGTCCTAGGCTCACAGATACGCAGTATTTT. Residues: CASRGLAGPRLTDTQYF. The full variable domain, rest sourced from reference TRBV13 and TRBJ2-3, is AAGVIQSPRHLIKEKRETATLKCYPIPRHDTVYWYQQGPGQDPQFLISFYEKMQSDKGSIPDRFSAQQFSDYHSELNMSSLELGDSALYFCASRGLAGPRLTDTQYFGPGTRLTVL.

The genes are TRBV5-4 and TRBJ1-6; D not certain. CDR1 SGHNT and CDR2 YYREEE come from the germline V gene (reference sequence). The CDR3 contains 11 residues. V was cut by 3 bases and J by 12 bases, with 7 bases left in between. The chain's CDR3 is CASSSKLPLHF. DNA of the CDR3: TGTGCCAGCAGCTCTAAGTTACCCCTCCACTTT.

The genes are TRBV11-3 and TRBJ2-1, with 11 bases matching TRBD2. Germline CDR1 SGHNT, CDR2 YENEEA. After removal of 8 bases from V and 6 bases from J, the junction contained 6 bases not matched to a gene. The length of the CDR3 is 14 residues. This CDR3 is CASRGTSGTNEQFF. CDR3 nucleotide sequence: TGTGCCAGCCGCGGGACTAGCGGAACCAATGAGCAGTTCTTC.

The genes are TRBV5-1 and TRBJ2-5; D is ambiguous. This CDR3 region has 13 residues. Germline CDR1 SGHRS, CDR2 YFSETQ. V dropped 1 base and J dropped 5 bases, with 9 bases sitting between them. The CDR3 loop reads CASSLTGSETQYF. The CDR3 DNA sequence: TGCGCCAGCAGCTTGACTGGTTCGGAGACCCAGTACTTC.

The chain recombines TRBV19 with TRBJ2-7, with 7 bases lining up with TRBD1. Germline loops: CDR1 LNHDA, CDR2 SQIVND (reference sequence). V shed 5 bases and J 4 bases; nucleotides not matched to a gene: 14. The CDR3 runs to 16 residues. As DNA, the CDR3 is TGTGCCAGTAGTCCCCAACCCGGGACAGCGAATTACGAGCAGTACTTC. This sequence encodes CASSPQPGTANYEQYF. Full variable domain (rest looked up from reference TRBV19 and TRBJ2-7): DGGITQSPKYLFRKEGQNVTLSCEQNLNHDAMYWYRQDPGQGLRLIYYSQIVNDFQKGDIAEGYSVSREKKESFPLTVTSAQKNPTAFYLCASSPQPGTANYEQYFGPGTRLTVT.

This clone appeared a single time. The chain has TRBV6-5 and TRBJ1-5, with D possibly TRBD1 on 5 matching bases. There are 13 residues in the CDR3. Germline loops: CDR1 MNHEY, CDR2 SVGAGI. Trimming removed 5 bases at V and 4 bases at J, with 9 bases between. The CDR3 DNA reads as TGTGCCAGCAGTCCCGCAGGGAATCAGCCCCAGCATTTT. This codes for CASSPAGNQPQHF.

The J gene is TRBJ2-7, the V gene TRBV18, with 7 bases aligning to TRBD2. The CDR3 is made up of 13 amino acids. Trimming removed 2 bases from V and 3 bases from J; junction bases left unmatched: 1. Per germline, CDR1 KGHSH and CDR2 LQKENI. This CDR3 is CASSPAGDYEQYF. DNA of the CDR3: TGTGCCAGCTCACCAGCGGGGGACTACGAGCAGTACTTC.

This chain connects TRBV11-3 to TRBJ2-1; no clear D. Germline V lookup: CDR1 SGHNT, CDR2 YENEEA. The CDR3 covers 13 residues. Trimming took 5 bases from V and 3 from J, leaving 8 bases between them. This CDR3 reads CASSRDLYNEQFF. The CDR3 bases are TGTGCCAGCAGCAGAGATCTCTACAATGAGCAGTTCTTC. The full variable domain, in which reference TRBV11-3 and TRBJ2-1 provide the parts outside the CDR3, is EAGVVQSPRYKIIEKKQPVAFWCNPISGHNTLYWYLQNLGQGPELLIRYENEEAVDDSQLPKDRFSAERLKGVDSTLKIQPAELGDSAVYLCASSRDLYNEQFFGPGTRLTVL.

For the CDR3, the DNA is TGCGCCAGCAGGCGGACAGGGGGCGAAGGTGAAAAACTGTTTTTT. Amino acid sequence: CASRRTGGEGEKLFF. The chain recombines TRBV5-1 with TRBJ1-4; 11 positions match TRBD1. This CDR3 comprises 15 residues. V gave up 5 bases and J gave up 7 bases; unmatched junction bases: 7. Germline lookup yields CDR1 SGHRS and CDR2 YFSETQ.

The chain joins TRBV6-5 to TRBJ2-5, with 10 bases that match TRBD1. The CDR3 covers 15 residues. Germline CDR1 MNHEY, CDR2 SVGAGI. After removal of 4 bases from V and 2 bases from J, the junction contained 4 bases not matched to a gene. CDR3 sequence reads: CASSSGTGVQETQYF. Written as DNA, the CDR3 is TGTGCCAGCAGTTCCGGGACAGGGGTTCAAGAGACCCAGTACTTC.

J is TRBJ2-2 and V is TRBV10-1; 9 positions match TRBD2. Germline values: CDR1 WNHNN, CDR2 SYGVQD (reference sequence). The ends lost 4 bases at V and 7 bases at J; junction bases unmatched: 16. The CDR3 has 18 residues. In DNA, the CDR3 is TGCGCCAGCAGTGCCAGACTAGCGGCCACTAAAGCGGACGGGGAGCTGTTTTTT. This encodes CASSARLAATKADGELFF.

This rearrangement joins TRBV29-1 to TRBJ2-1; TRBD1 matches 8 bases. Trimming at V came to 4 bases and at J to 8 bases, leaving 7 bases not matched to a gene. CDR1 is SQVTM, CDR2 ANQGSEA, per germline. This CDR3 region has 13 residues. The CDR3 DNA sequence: TGCAGCGTTGGATACAGGGGGACCGATGAGCAGTTCTTC. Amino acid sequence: CSVGYRGTDEQFF.

CDR3 in amino acids: CASSPSKWSSPLHF. CDR3 nucleotides: TGTGCCAGCAGCCCCTCAAAATGGAGCTCACCCCTCCACTTT. This chain uses TRBV2 with TRBJ1-6; no clear D gene. Trimming took 6 bases from V and 10 from J, leaving 16 bases between them. Germline V CDR1 and CDR2: SNHLY, FYNNEI. The length of the CDR3 is 14 residues.